A selection of T cell receptor beta chains follows, all from one sample in a study of control samples from healthy donors and cancer patients. Clones were read by immunoSEQ multiplex PCR, and TCRdb kept only the in-frame ones, dropping some. The data show roughly 95,000 clones, just over 85% seen once. The sample comprised blood. These receptors originate from a man under 40 in good health. Both conserved end residues are part of each CDR3. D genes are given only for firm matches.

V	J	D	DNA	CDR3
TRBV30	TRBJ2-5	NA	TGTGCCTGGACAGGGGCAATCCAAGAGACCCAGTACTTC	CAWTGAIQETQYF
TRBV19	TRBJ2-3	TRBD2	TGTGCCAGTAGTGCCCGCAGTCGGGAGGGTTTTAGAGATACGCAGTATTTT	CASSARSREGFRDTQYF
TRBV7-3	TRBJ1-5	NA	TGTGCCAGCAGTTTGTCTAGCAATCAGCCCCAGCATTTT	CASSLSSNQPQHF
TRBV6-6	TRBJ1-2	TRBD1	TGTGCCAGCAGAGGCGGCACGGGACAGAAACTTTATGGCTACACCTTC	CASRGGTGQKLYGYTF
TRBV2	TRBJ2-1	TRBD2	TGTGCCAGCAGTGACAGCGGGAGGAATGCCTACAATGAGCAGTTCTTC	CASSDSGRNAYNEQFF
TRBV4-1	TRBJ2-4	TRBD1	TGCGCCAGCAGCCACGCACCCGGACAGGGTACTGCCTTC	CASSHAPGQGTAF
TRBV5-1	TRBJ1-2	NA	TGCGCCAGCAGCTTGACAGCGAACTATGGCTACACCTTC	CASSLTANYGYTF
TRBV5-4	TRBJ2-7	TRBD2	TGTGCCAGCAGCTTGACCCTAGCGGGAGTCGAGCAGTACTTC	CASSLTLAGVEQYF
TRBV19	TRBJ1-1	NA	TGTGCCAGTCACCGGAGGGGTCGTGGAACTGAAGCTTTCTTT	CASHRRGRGTEAFF
TRBV5-1	TRBJ2-5	NA	TGCGCCAGCAGCCCGGGGAGTGGGGAGACCCAGTACTTC	CASSPGSGETQYF
TRBV6-2/TRBV6-3	TRBJ1-5	TRBD1	TGTGCCAGCAGTTACCTCACAGGGGTCGGGCAGCCCCAGCATTTT	CASSYLTGVGQPQHF
TRBV6-1	TRBJ1-2	NA	TGTGCCAGCAGTGAGTCTCATGGGGGGGTCTATGGCTACACCTTC	CASSESHGGVYGYTF
TRBV5-1	TRBJ1-4	TRBD1	TGCGCCAGCAGCTTAGCTAGGGACAGGGTAAATGAAAAACTGTTTTTT	CASSLARDRVNEKLFF
TRBV19	TRBJ1-3	NA	TGTGCCAGTAGTATTGTAGGAGGGAGCCGAAACACCATATATTTT	CASSIVGGSRNTIYF
TRBV6-4	TRBJ2-6	TRBD2	TGTGCCAGCAGTGGGGGGACTAGCGGGACCTCTGGGGCCAACGTCCTGACTTTC	CASSGGTSGTSGANVLTF
TRBV19	TRBJ1-1	NA	TGTGCCAGTAGTATTGACACCCGCGACACTGAAGCTTTCTTT	CASSIDTRDTEAFF